This entry lists 7 T cell receptor beta chains sequenced from one sample in a study of identical twins. TCRdb passed the 5' RACE reads through MiXCR, listing each CDR3 protein once. The sample consists of roughly 540,000 distinct CDR3 sequences, around 20% of them appearing once. These same records also appear under a second study, on T cells expressing NK-cell markers.

Sequenced input: CD4+ T cells sorted from blood. The receptors here all came from a woman aged 18-29 years in good health.

This clonotype was observed many times. The chain uses TRBV12-3 or TRBV12-4 and TRBJ2-4; possibly TRBD2 for D (5 bases). Trimming pared 3 bases from V and 6 bases from J, leaving 12 bases between. This CDR3 region has 14 residues. The CDR3 spells CASSFAAGGNIQYF. In DNA form, the CDR3 reads TGTGCCAGCAGTTTCGCCGCGGGTGGAAACATTCAGTACTTC.

CDR3 region: CSAQDRVNTEAFF. The CDR3 DNA sequence: TGCAGTGCCCAGGACAGGGTGAACACTGAAGCTTTCTTT. The chain is built from TRBV20-1 and TRBJ1-1, with TRBD1 matching 8 bases. V was clipped by 6 bases and J by 0 bases; unmatched bases: 3. This CDR3 has 13 residues. Germline CDR1 reads DFQATT; CDR2 reads SNEGSKA (reference sequence).

V is TRBV7-2 and J is TRBJ2-1; D may be TRBD1 or TRBD2 (5 bases each). The germline gives CDR1 SGHTA, CDR2 FQGNSA. Deletions cut 4 bases from V and 6 bases from J, with 10 bases between. This CDR3 region has 13 residues. CDR3 bases: TGTGCCAGCAGCTGGGGACGCCCCAATGAGCAGTTCTTC. Translated, it gives CASSWGRPNEQFF. The whole variable domain, filled in from reference TRBV7-2 and TRBJ2-1, reads GAGVSQSPSNKVTEKGKDVELRCDPISGHTALYWYRQSLGQGLEFLIYFQGNSAPDKSGLPSDRFSAERTGGSVSTLTIQRTQQEDSAVYLCASSWGRPNEQFFGPGTRLTVL.

The chain carries TRBV13 and TRBJ2-1; D may be TRBD1 (5 bases). In germline, CDR1 is PRHDT, CDR2 FYEKMQ (reference sequence). Trimming removed 5 bases at V and 8 bases at J, with 19 bases between. This CDR3 has 15 residues. DNA of the CDR3: TGTGCCAGCAGCCTACGGACAACCGTTGGTCATGAGCAGTTCTTC. Its protein is CASSLRTTVGHEQFF.

The chain uses TRBV11-2 and TRBJ1-1; TRBD1 aligns across 10 bases. CDR3 length: 18 residues. Germline V gene lookup returns CDR1 SGHAT and CDR2 FQNNGV. V lost 9 bases and J lost 6; bases outside the gene matches: 22. This CDR3 reads CASRLSWTGGLGGAEAFF. CDR3 coding DNA: TGTGCCAGTCGTCTATCTTGGACAGGGGGATTGGGGGGGGCTGAAGCTTTCTTT.

This clonotype was found many times. V and J are TRBV5-8 and TRBJ1-6; D remains unclear. CDR1 SGHTS and CDR2 YDEGEE come from the germline V gene. The CDR3 is 12 amino acids. Trimming took 4 bases from V and 7 from J, leaving 6 bases between them. The CDR3 loop is CASSGENSPLHF. The CDR3 DNA reads as TGTGCCAGCAGCGGGGAGAATTCACCCCTCCACTTT.

This clonotype was seen a handful of times. The rearrangement joins TRBV6-5 to TRBJ2-1, with a possible D match to TRBD2 (5 bases). This CDR3 has 14 residues. The germline V gene encodes CDR1 MNHEY and CDR2 SVGAGI. Trimming pared 0 bases from V and 9 bases from J, leaving 12 bases between. The CDR3 bases are TGTGCCAGCAGTTACTCGAGACTCGGAGGTGAGCAGTTCTTC. Amino acid sequence: CASSYSRLGGEQFF.